Presented here are 23 T cell receptor beta chains from one specimen sequenced in a study of control samples from healthy donors and cancer patients. Profiled with immunoSEQ multiplex PCR; TCRdb holds only in-frame clones, not every one. The data show tens of thousands of clones, approximately 90% seen once. The specimen sequenced was blood. These receptor sequences come from a woman between 18 and 29 years old in good health.

This chain links TRBV11-2 with TRBJ1-1, with 8 bases lining up with TRBD1. The CDR3 runs 16 residues. Looked up from germline, CDR1 is SGHAT and CDR2 is FQNNGV. V was pared by 3 bases and J by 1 base, with 7 bases of the junction left unmatched. The CDR3 reads CASSFWSGGKNTEAFF. In nucleotides, the CDR3 is TGTGCCAGCAGCTTTTGGTCAGGGGGCAAGAACACTGAAGCTTTCTTT.

This chain links TRBV2 with TRBJ2-1; D is unresolved. The germline gives CDR1 SNHLY, CDR2 FYNNEI. The CDR3 has 13 amino acids. Between the trimmed V and J ends, which lost 8 bases and 5 bases, there was a span of 13 bases. CDR3 loop: CASGWQLHNEQFF. The CDR3 region has the DNA TGTGCCAGCGGGTGGCAGTTACACAATGAGCAGTTCTTC.

J is TRBJ2-3 and V is TRBV9; TRBD2 matches at 10 bases. In germline, CDR1 is SGDLS, CDR2 YYNGEE. V lost 3 bases, J lost 0 bases, and 16 bases stayed unmatched. The CDR3 is made up of 20 amino acids. CDR3 in DNA: TGTGCCAGCAGCGCCCGGACTAGCGGAAGAAGAACGCTAAGCACAGATACGCAGTATTTT. This codes for CASSARTSGRRTLSTDTQYF.

V usage is TRBV6-5 and J usage is TRBJ2-5; D might be TRBD2 (5 bases). The CDR3 has 12 amino acids. The V gene lost 7 bases and the J gene lost 5 bases, with 11 bases spanning the gap. Germline V gene data show CDR1 as MNHEY and CDR2 as SVGAGI. The CDR3 loop reads CASKVGGETQYF. The CDR3 coding sequence is TGTGCCAGCAAGGTGGGCGGGGAGACCCAGTACTTC.

V gene TRBV7-3 combines with J gene TRBJ2-2; D uncertain. V was trimmed by 4 bases and J by 7 bases, leaving 4 bases between them. The CDR3 sequence is 11 residues long. Germline V CDR1 and CDR2: SGHTA, FQGTGA. This CDR3 is CASSSFGELFF. CDR3 nucleotides: TGTGCCAGCAGCTCCTTCGGGGAGCTGTTTTTT.

The chain links TRBV5-4 to TRBJ1-1; no clear D gene. CDR1 and CDR2 from the germline V gene are SGHNT and YYREEE (reference sequence). Trimming stripped 2 bases from V and 4 bases from J, with 12 bases between. CDR3 length: 14 amino acids. As DNA, the CDR3 is TGTGCCAGCAGCTTATCGAGGGTCGGCACTGAAGCTTTCTTT. It yields the protein CASSLSRVGTEAFF.

The CDR3 here is CASSQNNGQGGGYTF. In nucleotides, the CDR3 is TGCGCCAGCAGCCAAAACAATGGGCAGGGGGGTGGCTACACCTTC. The rearrangement joins TRBV4-1 to TRBJ1-2; 7 positions match TRBD1. J gave up 7 bases and V 2 bases, and 10 bases lay outside the gene matches. The CDR3 spans 15 residues. The V gene's germline CDR1 is MGHRA and CDR2 YSYEKL.

The chain has TRBV3-1 (or the pseudogene TRBV3-2) and TRBJ2-7, with D maybe TRBD2 (6 bases). CDR1 LGHDT and CDR2 YNNKEL come from the germline V gene (reference sequence). The CDR3 covers 13 residues. V was trimmed by 4 bases and J by 5 bases, leaving 12 bases between them. In DNA, the CDR3 is TGTGCCAGCAGCCCCCGGGGGAGCCACGAGCAGTACTTC. It codes for CASSPRGSHEQYF.

The V call is TRBV4-2, the J call TRBJ1-6; D unclear. The CDR3 has 14 residues. V dropped 1 base and J dropped 9 bases, with 10 bases sitting between them. The V gene's germline CDR1 is LGHNA and CDR2 YNFKEQ. The CDR3 loop is CASSQAITGSPLHF. In nucleotides, the CDR3 is TGTGCCAGCAGCCAAGCTATCACGGGTTCACCCCTCCACTTT.

The genes are TRBV4-1 and TRBJ1-1; TRBD1 aligns across 7 bases. The junction had 12 bases not matched to a gene; V was cut back by 0 bases and J by 2 bases. The V gene's germline CDR1 is MGHRA and CDR2 YSYEKL. The CDR3 length is 18 residues. Here the CDR3 DNA reads TGCGCCAGCAGCCAAGATCCTTCGGCGGGACAGCTAAACACTGAAGCTTTCTTT. Encoded protein: CASSQDPSAGQLNTEAFF.

This chain links TRBV7-9 with TRBJ2-1; D perhaps matches TRBD2 (6 bases). Trimming left V 4 bases short and J 4 bases short, with 11 bases between. The V gene's germline CDR1 is SEHNR and CDR2 FQNEAQ (reference sequence). The CDR3 runs 14 residues. This CDR3 is CASSWMTRYNEQFF. Written as DNA, the CDR3 is TGTGCCAGCAGCTGGATGACTAGGTACAATGAGCAGTTCTTC.

The chain recombines TRBV11-3 with TRBJ2-7; 9 nucleotides align to TRBD1. V shed 1 base, J shed 4 bases, and the junction held 5 bases outside the gene matches. CDR1 SGHNT and CDR2 YENEEA come from the germline V gene. This CDR3 is 15 amino acids long. In DNA form, the CDR3 reads TGTGCCAGCAGCTTAGCGGGACAGGGAGATTACGAGCAGTACTTC. This gives the protein CASSLAGQGDYEQYF.

This chain connects TRBV9 to TRBJ2-5; D possibly uses TRBD1 or TRBD2 (5 bases each). V was clipped by 0 bases and J by 1 base, with 7 bases between them. CDR3 size: 14 residues. Germline CDR1 and CDR2: SGDLS and YYNGEE. The chain's CDR3 is CASSVAGTQETQYF. The CDR3 DNA reads TGTGCCAGCAGCGTAGCGGGGACCCAAGAGACCCAGTACTTC.

The J gene is TRBJ1-1, the V gene TRBV2; D is unclear. This CDR3 has 13 amino acids. Per the germline V gene, CDR1 is SNHLY and CDR2 is FYNNEI. Trimming cost V 6 bases and J 0 bases, with 8 bases left between them. The CDR3 bases are TGTGCCAGCAGCGCCCGGGTGAACACTGAAGCTTTCTTT. This codes for CASSARVNTEAFF.

The chain has TRBV21-1 and TRBJ2-3; the D call in the table, TRBD2, was not verified against the DNA. TRBV21-1 is classified as a pseudogene. The CDR3 is 15 residues long. This CDR3 reads CASSTRTSGGDTQYF. The CDR3 DNA sequence: TGTGCCAGCAGCACGCGGACTAGCGGGGGGGATACGCAGTATTTT.

The rearrangement links TRBV4-1 to TRBJ1-4; 8 bases line up with TRBD1. Losses at the gene ends were 4 bases for V and 6 bases for J; bases not matched to a gene: 7. This CDR3 is 15 amino acids long. Germline-derived CDR1 and CDR2 are MGHRA and YSYEKL. DNA for the CDR3: TGCGCCAGCAGCCTCACAGGGGGGGGTGATGAAAAACTGTTTTTT. Residues: CASSLTGGGDEKLFF.

The chain couples TRBV5-4 to TRBJ2-5; D is unresolved. Trimming shortened V by 3 bases and J by 1 base, and 16 bases separated the two germline ends. Germline V CDR1 and CDR2: SGHNT, YYREEE (reference sequence). This CDR3 is 16 amino acids long. The CDR3 DNA reads TGTGCCAGCAGCTCCTCCAAGGCCCGGGTCCAAGAGACCCAGTACTTC. Its translation: CASSSSKARVQETQYF.

This clone showed up just once. The chain carries TRBV7-6 and TRBJ1-5, with 7 bases fitting TRBD1. Germline values: CDR1 SGHVS, CDR2 FNYEAQ. V dropped 0 bases and J dropped 1; count of bases not matched to a gene: 3. This CDR3 has 16 residues. CDR3: CASSLAQGVSNQPQHF. The CDR3 nucleotides read TGTGCCAGCAGCTTAGCCCAGGGGGTGAGCAATCAGCCCCAGCATTTT.

The V and J genes are TRBV10-3 and TRBJ2-5; the match to TRBD1 covers 12 bases. Losses at the gene ends were 6 bases for V and 4 bases for J; bases not matched to a gene: 6. This CDR3 region has 15 residues. Germline assignment: CDR1 ENHRY and CDR2 SYGVKD. The CDR3 bases are TGTGCCATCAGCGAGGGACAGGGGGCGCGAGAGACCCAGTACTTC. The encoded protein is CAISEGQGARETQYF.

The rearrangement joins TRBV9 to TRBJ2-5, with 10 nucleotides matching TRBD2. V trimming: 4 bases; J trimming: 5 bases; junction bases outside the gene matches: 11. Germline V gene data show CDR1 as SGDLS and CDR2 as YYNGEE. CDR3 size: 16 residues. The CDR3 DNA reads TGTGCCAGCAGCCACCGCAGCGGGGGGGTCCCGGAGACCCAGTACTTC. As protein: CASSHRSGGVPETQYF.

The chain combines TRBV9 with TRBJ1-5; TRBD1 matches 7 bases. This CDR3 has 15 amino acids. CDR1 SGDLS and CDR2 YYNGEE come from the germline V gene. Trimming removed 3 bases from V and 1 base from J; junction bases left unmatched: 4. In DNA, the CDR3 is TGTGCCAGCAGCGCAGTGGACAGGAGCAATCAGCCCCAGCATTTT. Its translation: CASSAVDRSNQPQHF.

The J gene is TRBJ1-2, the V gene TRBV7-8; D is perhaps TRBD1 (6 bases). V was shortened by 0 bases and J by 2 bases, with 7 bases between the two germline ends. The CDR3 loop spans 14 amino acids. In germline, CDR1 is SGHVS, CDR2 FQNEAQ. CDR3 sequence (DNA): TGTGCCAGCAGCTTAGCAGGGGGGAACTATGGCTACACCTTC. Protein product: CASSLAGGNYGYTF.

The chain couples TRBV12-3 or TRBV12-4 to TRBJ1-1; 8 nucleotides align to TRBD1. This CDR3 has 12 residues. The junction had 8 bases not matched to a gene; V was cut back by 6 bases and J by 11 bases. In DNA, the CDR3 is TGTGCCAGCAGCACGACAGGGGCGGGGGCTTTCTTT. As protein: CASSTTGAGAFF.